This passage covers 5 T cell receptor beta chains from one sample sequenced in a study of control samples from healthy donors and cancer patients. Data came from immunoSEQ multiplex PCR; TCRdb stores just in-frame clones and leaves some out. Among 70,000 or so clones listed, about 90% were seen once. The sequenced sample was PBMCs. Source of these receptors: a man aged 55-75 years with lung cancer.

The V call is TRBV30, the J call TRBJ1-2; TRBD1 might be the D (5 bases). CDR1 GTSNPN and CDR2 SVGIG come from the germline V gene (reference sequence). The CDR3 sequence is 15 residues long. Trimming shortened V by 0 bases and J by 3 bases, and 14 bases separated the two germline ends. In DNA, the CDR3 is TGTGCCTGGAGTGTACTGGGGGGATGGGACTATGGCTACACCTTC. Residues: CAWSVLGGWDYGYTF.

The genes are TRBV25-1 and TRBJ1-2; a possible D gene is TRBD1 (5 bases). Trimming removed 1 base at V and 3 bases at J, with 15 bases between. Germline-derived CDR1 and CDR2 are MGHDK and SYGVNS. The CDR3 loop spans 16 amino acids. In DNA form, the CDR3 reads TGTGCCAGCAGTGAATTCGGGTCGGTGGGGCACTATGGCTACACCTTC. Translation: CASSEFGSVGHYGYTF.

This chain connects TRBV5-5 to TRBJ2-2, with D perhaps TRBD1 (5 bases). The V gene lost 1 base and the J gene lost 6 bases, with 7 bases spanning the gap. Germline V gene sequence: CDR1 SGHKS, CDR2 YYEKEE (reference sequence). The CDR3 has 13 residues. The DNA for the CDR3 is TGTGCCAGCAGCTTGACAGGTCCCGGGGAGCTGTTTTTT. This translates into CASSLTGPGELFF.

The chain combines TRBV12-5 with TRBJ1-4; tentative D call: TRBD1 (6 bases). CDR1 and CDR2 (germline): LGHNT, FRNRAP. Trimming left V 3 bases short and J 7 bases short, with 12 bases between. There are 14 residues in the CDR3. The CDR3 DNA follows: TGTGCTAGTGGTTTTGGGGGCGGAGGTGAAAAACTGTTTTTT. Translated, it gives CASGFGGGGEKLFF.

The chain uses TRBV7-6 and TRBJ2-1; D is tentatively TRBD1 or TRBD2 (6 bases each). The CDR3 covers 16 residues. Germline CDR1 is SGHVS and CDR2 is FNYEAQ. With 5 bases removed from V and 8 bases from J, the gap between germline ends came to 22 bases. CDR3 protein: CASSLGGQGTSDEQFF. CDR3 nucleotides: TGTGCCAGCAGCCTTGGGGGGCAGGGGACATCAGATGAGCAGTTCTTC.